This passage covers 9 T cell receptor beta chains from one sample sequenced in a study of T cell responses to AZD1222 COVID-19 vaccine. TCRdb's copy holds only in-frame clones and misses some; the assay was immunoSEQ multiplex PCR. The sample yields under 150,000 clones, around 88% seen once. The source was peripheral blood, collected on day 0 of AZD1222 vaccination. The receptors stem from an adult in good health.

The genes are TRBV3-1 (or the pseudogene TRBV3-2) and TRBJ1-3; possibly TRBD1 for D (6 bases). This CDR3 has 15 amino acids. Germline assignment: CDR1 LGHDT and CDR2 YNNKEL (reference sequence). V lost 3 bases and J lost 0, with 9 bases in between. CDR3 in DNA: TGTGCCAGCAGCCAGGGGGCGCACTCTGGAAACACCATATATTTT. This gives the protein CASSQGAHSGNTIYF.

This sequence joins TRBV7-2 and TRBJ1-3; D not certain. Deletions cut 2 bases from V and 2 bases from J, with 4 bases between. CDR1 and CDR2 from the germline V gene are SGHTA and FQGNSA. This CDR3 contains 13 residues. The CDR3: CASSLPPGNTIYF. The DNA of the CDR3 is TGTGCCAGCAGCTTACCCCCTGGAAACACCATATATTTT.

In DNA, the CDR3 is TGTGCCAGTAGTCTAGTCCAAAACTATGGCTACACCTTC. Its protein is CASSLVQNYGYTF. This chain joins TRBV19 and TRBJ1-2, with D unclear. The germline V gene encodes CDR1 LNHDA and CDR2 SQIVND (reference sequence). This CDR3 has 13 amino acids. The germline V and J ends were trimmed by 5 bases and 2 bases, with 9 bases remaining between them.

The CDR3 nucleotides read TGTGCCAGCAGCTACAGAGGGACATCCAACTATGGCTACACCTTC. Translating gives CASSYRGTSNYGYTF. The gene calls are TRBV6-5 and TRBJ1-2; TRBD1 might be the D (6 bases). Germline V gene lookup returns CDR1 MNHEY and CDR2 SVGAGI. CDR3 length: 15 amino acids. Trimming stripped 6 bases from V and 2 bases from J, with 16 bases between.

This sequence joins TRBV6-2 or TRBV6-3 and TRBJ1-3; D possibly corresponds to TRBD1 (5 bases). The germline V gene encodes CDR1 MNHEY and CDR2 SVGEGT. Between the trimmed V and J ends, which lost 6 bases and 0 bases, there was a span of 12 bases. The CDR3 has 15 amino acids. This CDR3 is CASSYDSRSGNTIYF. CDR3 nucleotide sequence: TGTGCCAGCAGCTATGACAGCCGCTCTGGAAACACCATATATTTT.

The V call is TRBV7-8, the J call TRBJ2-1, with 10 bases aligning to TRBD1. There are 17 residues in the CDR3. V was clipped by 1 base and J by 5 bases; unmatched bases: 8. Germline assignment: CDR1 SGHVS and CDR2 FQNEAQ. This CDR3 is CASSLVFGTGDHNEQFF. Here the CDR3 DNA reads TGTGCCAGCAGCTTAGTGTTTGGGACAGGGGACCACAATGAGCAGTTCTTC.

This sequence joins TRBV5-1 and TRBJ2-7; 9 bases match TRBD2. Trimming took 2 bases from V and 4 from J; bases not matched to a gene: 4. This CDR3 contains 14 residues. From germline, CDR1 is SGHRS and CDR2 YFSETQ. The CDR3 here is CASSFVRGGYEQYF. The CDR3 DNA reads TGCGCCAGCAGCTTCGTGCGGGGGGGTTACGAGCAGTACTTC.

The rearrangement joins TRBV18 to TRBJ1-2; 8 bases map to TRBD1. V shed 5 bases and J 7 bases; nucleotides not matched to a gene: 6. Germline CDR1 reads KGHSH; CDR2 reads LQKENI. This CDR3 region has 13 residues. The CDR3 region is CASSSWTGPGYTF. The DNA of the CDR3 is TGTGCCAGCTCATCATGGACAGGGCCTGGCTACACCTTC.

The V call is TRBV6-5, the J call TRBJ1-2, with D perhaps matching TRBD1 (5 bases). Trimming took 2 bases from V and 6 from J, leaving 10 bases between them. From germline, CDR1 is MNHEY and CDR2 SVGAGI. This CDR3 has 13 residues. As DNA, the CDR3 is TGTGCCAGCAGTTACCTGGGGCAGGATGGCTACACCTTC. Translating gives CASSYLGQDGYTF.